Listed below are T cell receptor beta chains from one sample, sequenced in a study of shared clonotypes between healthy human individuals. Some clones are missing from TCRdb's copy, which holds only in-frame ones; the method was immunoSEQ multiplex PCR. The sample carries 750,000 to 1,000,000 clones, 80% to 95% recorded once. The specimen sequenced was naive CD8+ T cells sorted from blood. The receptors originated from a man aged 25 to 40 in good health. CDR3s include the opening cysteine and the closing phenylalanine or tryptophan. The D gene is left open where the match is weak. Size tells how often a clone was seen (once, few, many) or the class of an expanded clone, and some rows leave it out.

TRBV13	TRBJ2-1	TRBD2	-	CASSLETSREGTYNEQFF	TGTGCCAGCAGCTTAGAAACGTCGCGGGAGGGGACCTACAATGAGCAGTTCTTC
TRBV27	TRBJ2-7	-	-	CASRRPGTGNHEQYF	TGTGCCAGCAGGCGCCCCGGGACTGGCAACCACGAGCAGTACTTC
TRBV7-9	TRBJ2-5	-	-	CASNPVEVETQYF	TGTGCCAGCAACCCCGTGGAGGTAGAGACCCAGTACTTC
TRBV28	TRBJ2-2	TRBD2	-	CASSEREGSITGELFF	TGTGCCAGCAGTGAGCGGGAGGGTTCCATTACCGGGGAGCTGTTTTTT
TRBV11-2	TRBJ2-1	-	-	CASSPHTQRGGEQFF	TGTGCCAGCAGCCCCCACACCCAAAGAGGGGGTGAGCAGTTCTTC
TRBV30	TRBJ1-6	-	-	CAWSGGQGNSPLHF	TGTGCCTGGAGTGGAGGTCAGGGAAATTCACCCCTCCACTTT
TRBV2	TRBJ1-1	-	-	CASSPKLNTEAFF	TGTGCCAGCAGTCCAAAATTGAACACTGAAGCTTTCTTT
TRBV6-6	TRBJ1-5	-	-	CASSTRDGNYQPQHF	TGTGCCAGCAGTACGAGGGACGGCAATTATCAGCCCCAGCATTTT
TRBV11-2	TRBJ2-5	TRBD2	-	CASSLRLAGAQETQYF	TGTGCCAGCAGCCTTCGACTAGCGGGAGCCCAAGAGACCCAGTACTTC
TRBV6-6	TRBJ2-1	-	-	CASSSPDQRLVGEQFF	TGTGCCAGCAGTTCCCCGGATCAGCGGCTCGTAGGAGAGCAGTTCTTC
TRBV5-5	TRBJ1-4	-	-	CASSPTGTLYATNEKLFF	TGTGCCAGCAGTCCAACCGGGACACTTTATGCAACTAATGAAAAACTGTTTTTT
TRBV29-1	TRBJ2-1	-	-	CSVDGRVGVHGSYNEQFF	TGCAGCGTTGACGGCAGGGTTGGAGTGCACGGGTCATACAATGAGCAGTTCTTC
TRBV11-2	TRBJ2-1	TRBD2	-	CASSPRDLSGKVGEQFF	TGTGCCAGCAGCCCACGTGATCTTAGCGGGAAGGTGGGTGAGCAGTTCTTC
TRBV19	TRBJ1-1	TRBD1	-	CASSIYTGGETEAFF	TGTGCCAGTAGTATATACACAGGGGGCGAGACTGAAGCTTTCTTT
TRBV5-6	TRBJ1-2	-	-	CASSLARSREHRGYTF	TGTGCCAGCAGCTTGGCTAGGAGCAGGGAACATCGGGGCTACACCTTC
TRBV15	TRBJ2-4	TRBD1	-	CATSRGGQGVTKNIQYF	TGTGCCACCAGCAGAGGAGGTCAGGGGGTTACCAAAAACATTCAGTACTTC
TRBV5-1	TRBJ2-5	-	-	CASSLGRSVQETQYF	TGCGCCAGCAGCTTGGGGCGTAGCGTACAAGAGACCCAGTACTTC
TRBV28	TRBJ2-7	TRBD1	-	CASSLIGTGVYEQYF	TGTGCCAGCAGTTTAATAGGGACAGGAGTCTACGAGCAGTACTTC
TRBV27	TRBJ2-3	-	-	CASRPYPRAEDNTDTQYF	TGTGCCAGCAGACCCTACCCCAGGGCGGAAGATAACACAGATACGCAGTATTTT
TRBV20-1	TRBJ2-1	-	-	CSAREYNEQFF	TGCAGTGCTAGAGAATACAATGAGCAGTTCTTC
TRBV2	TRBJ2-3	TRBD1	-	CASSSGTGGVDTQYF	TGTGCCAGCAGTTCCGGGACAGGGGGCGTAGATACGCAGTATTTT
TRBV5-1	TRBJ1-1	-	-	CASSLFGLNVGNTEAFF	TGCGCCAGCAGCTTATTTGGGCTTAATGTAGGGAACACTGAAGCTTTCTTT
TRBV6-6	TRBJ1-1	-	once	CASDISNTEAFF	TGTGCCAGTGACATCTCGAACACTGAAGCTTTCTTT
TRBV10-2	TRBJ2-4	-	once	CASSGGLAKNIQYF	TGCGCCAGCAGTGGCGGACTAGCCAAAAACATTCAGTACTTC
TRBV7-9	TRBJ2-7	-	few	CASSSAVSYEQYF	TGTGCCAGCAGCTCAGCGGTCTCCTACGAGCAGTACTTC
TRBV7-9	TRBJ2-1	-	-	CASIDFRDNEQFF	TGTGCCAGCATCGATTTCAGGGACAATGAGCAGTTCTTC
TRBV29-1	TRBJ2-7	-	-	CSVVGGMGGNDEQYF	TGCAGCGTTGTAGGGGGTATGGGCGGGAACGACGAGCAGTACTTC
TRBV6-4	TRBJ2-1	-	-	CASSDSMESPGRFF	TGTGCCAGCAGTGACTCGATGGAGAGTCCGGGGCGGTTCTTC
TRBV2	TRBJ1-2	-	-	CASQPYNYGYTF	TGTGCCAGCCAGCCTTACAACTATGGCTACACCTTC
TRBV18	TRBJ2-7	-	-	CASSLPGALEQYF	TGTGCCAGCTCACTGCCAGGGGCCCTTGAGCAGTACTTC
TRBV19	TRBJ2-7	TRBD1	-	CASSIRDRGYEQYF	TGTGCCAGTAGTATCCGGGACAGGGGCTACGAGCAGTACTTC
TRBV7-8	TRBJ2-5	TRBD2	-	CASSTYSGRPLSETQYF	TGTGCCAGCAGCACATATAGCGGGAGGCCCCTCAGCGAGACCCAGTACTTC
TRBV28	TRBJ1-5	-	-	CASSLSPQGNQPQHF	TGTGCCAGCAGTTTAAGTCCACAGGGAAATCAGCCCCAGCATTTT
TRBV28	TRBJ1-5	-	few	CASSSLDLRVLWEPQHF	TGTGCCAGCAGTTCCCTCGATTTGAGGGTGCTGTGGGAGCCCCAGCATTTT
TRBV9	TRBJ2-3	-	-	CASSANLGVARDTQYF	TGTGCCAGCAGCGCCAACTTGGGAGTAGCACGAGATACGCAGTATTTT
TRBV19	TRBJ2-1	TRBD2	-	CASSITSGSDSYNEQFF	TGTGCCAGTAGTATTACTAGCGGGAGTGATTCCTACAATGAGCAGTTCTTC
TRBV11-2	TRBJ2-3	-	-	CASSLGGGALVTDTQYF	TGTGCCAGCAGCTTAGGAGGAGGGGCATTAGTGACAGATACGCAGTATTTT
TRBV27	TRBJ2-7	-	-	CASSLSNGGYEQYF	TGTGCCAGCAGTTTATCTAACGGGGGCTACGAGCAGTACTTC
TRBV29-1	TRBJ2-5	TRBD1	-	CSVDPTTGEETQYF	TGCAGCGTTGATCCGACGACAGGGGAAGAGACCCAGTACTTC
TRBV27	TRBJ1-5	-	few	CASSFHGADQPQHF	TGTGCCAGCAGTTTCCACGGTGCGGATCAGCCCCAGCATTTT
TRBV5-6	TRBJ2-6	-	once	CASSFGISGANVLTF	TGTGCCAGCAGCTTCGGGATCTCTGGGGCCAACGTCCTGACTTTC
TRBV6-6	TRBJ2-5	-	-	CASSYSPARAETQYF	TGTGCCAGCAGTTACTCGCCGGCCAGGGCTGAGACCCAGTACTTC
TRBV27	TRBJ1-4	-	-	CASSKIAEAGEKLFF	TGTGCCAGCAGTAAGATTGCGGAGGCGGGTGAAAAACTGTTTTTT
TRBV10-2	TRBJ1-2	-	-	CASSDRLYGYTF	TGCGCCAGCAGTGACAGACTCTATGGCTACACCTTC
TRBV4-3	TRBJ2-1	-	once	CASSQDTTYNEQFF	TGCGCCAGCAGCCAAGATACCACCTACAATGAGCAGTTCTTC
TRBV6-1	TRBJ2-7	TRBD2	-	CASTPGGRPYEQYF	TGTGCCAGCACCCCCGGCGGGAGACCCTACGAGCAGTACTTC
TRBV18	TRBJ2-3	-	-	CASPLPWGTDTQYF	TGTGCCAGCCCACTGCCCTGGGGCACAGATACGCAGTATTTT
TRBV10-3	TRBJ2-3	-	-	CATLGGTDTQYF	TGTGCCACCCTCGGGGGCACAGATACGCAGTATTTT
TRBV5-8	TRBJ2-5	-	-	CASSFGTGLETQYF	TGTGCCAGCAGCTTTGGTACGGGGCTGGAGACCCAGTACTTC
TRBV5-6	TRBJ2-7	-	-	CASTEANTYEQYF	TGTGCCAGCACAGAGGCAAATACCTACGAGCAGTACTTC
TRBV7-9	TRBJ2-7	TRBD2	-	CASSSKWTSELGEQYF	TGTGCCAGCAGCTCAAAATGGACTAGCGAATTAGGCGAGCAGTACTTC
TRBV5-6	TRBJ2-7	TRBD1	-	CASSYGTGPYEQYF	TGTGCCAGCAGCTATGGGACAGGCCCCTACGAGCAGTACTTC
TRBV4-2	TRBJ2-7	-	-	CASSQRREVYEQYF	TGTGCCAGCAGCCAACGGAGGGAAGTCTACGAGCAGTACTTC
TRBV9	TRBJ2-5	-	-	CASSVGRKAVQETQYF	TGTGCCAGCAGCGTAGGAAGGAAAGCGGTCCAAGAGACCCAGTACTTC
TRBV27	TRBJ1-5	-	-	CASSYYSNQPQHF	TGTGCCAGCAGTTACTATAGCAATCAGCCCCAGCATTTT
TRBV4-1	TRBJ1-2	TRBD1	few	CASSQPGQHYGYTF	TGCGCCAGCAGCCAACCGGGACAGCACTATGGCTACACCTTC
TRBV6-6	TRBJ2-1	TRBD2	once	CASSSSGRGNNEQFF	TGTGCCAGCAGTTCCAGCGGGAGGGGAAACAATGAGCAGTTCTTC
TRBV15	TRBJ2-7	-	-	CATSHIGNSYEQYF	TGTGCCACCAGCCATATCGGGAACTCCTACGAGCAGTACTTC
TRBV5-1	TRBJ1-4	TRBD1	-	CASSLADRGNEKLFF	TGCGCCAGCAGCTTGGCGGACAGGGGTAATGAAAAACTGTTTTTT
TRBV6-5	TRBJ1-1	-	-	CASSSSGGTEAFF	TGTGCCAGCAGTTCCAGCGGGGGAACTGAAGCTTTCTTT